The subject of this entry is one T cell receptor beta chain. The sample belongs to a study of blood T cell repertoires in COVID-19. Study context: There were acute and convalescent COVID-19 samples, and they came from the United States, Italy and Spain. The analysed material was cDNA or gDNA that came from T cells, B-cell-depleted T cells, or PBMCs.

CDR1 GTSNPN and CDR2 SVGIG come from the germline V gene (reference sequence). V shed 5 bases and J shed 10 bases, with 21 bases lying between them. CDR3 size: 14 residues. As originally analysed: The assay estimated nucleated cells by amplifying reference gene primers. Produced via immunoSEQ multiplex PCR; TCRdb's table is partial and in-frame only. That table gives V, J and clone size, and the DNA gave D and trimming. This table has about 38,000 clones, approximately 88% appearing once. The clonotype comes from a human donor in a cohort sampled during active COVID-19. The sequenced material came from peripheral blood. The rearrangement uses TRBV30 and TRBJ2-1, with a tentative D call TRBD2 (7 bases). The CDR3 coding sequence is TGTGCCTGGGGTAGAGGGGGGAGGGTCACAGAGCAGTTCTTC. This codes for CAWGRGGRVTEQFF.